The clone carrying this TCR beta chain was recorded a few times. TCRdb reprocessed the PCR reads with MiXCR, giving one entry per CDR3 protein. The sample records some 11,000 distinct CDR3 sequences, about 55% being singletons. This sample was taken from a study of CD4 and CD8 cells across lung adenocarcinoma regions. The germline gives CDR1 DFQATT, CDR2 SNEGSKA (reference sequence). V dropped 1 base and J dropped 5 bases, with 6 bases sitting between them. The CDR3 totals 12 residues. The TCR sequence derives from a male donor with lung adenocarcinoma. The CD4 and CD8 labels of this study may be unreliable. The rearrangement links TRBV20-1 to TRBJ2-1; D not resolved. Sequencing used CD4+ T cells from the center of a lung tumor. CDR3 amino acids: CSARVLDNEQFF. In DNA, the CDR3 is TGCAGTGCTAGAGTGTTAGACAATGAGCAGTTCTTC.